The clone carrying this T cell receptor (beta chain) has just a few counts. V was clipped by 1 base and J by 0 bases, with 10 bases between them. The germline CDR1 and CDR2 sequences are MNHEY and SVGAGI. This CDR3 spans 15 amino acids. The data were obtained in a study of blood T cell repertoires in COVID-19. Background on the study: Researchers got acute and convalescent COVID-19 samples from the United States, Italy and Spain. Nucleic acid was either cDNA or gDNA, and it came from T cells, B-cell-depleted T cells, or PBMCs.

Authors' data handling: Reference gene primer amplification in the assay estimated nucleated cell counts. Using immunoSEQ multiplex PCR, the repertoire was profiled, and TCRdb retains in-frame clones only, with some absent. The DNA gave D and trimming, while V, J and clone size come from that table. The data hold more than 60,000 clones, with over 85% observed a single time. Sample: peripheral blood. The J gene is TRBJ2-7, the V gene TRBV6-5, with D hard to call. The clonotype originates from a woman of 80 years or more with active or convalescent COVID-19. As DNA, the CDR3 is TGTGCCAGCAGTTACTTCGACAAGAGCTCCTACGAGCAGTACTTC. Amino acid sequence: CASSYFDKSSYEQYF.